This TCR beta chain was sequenced in a study of T cell changes during pregnancy in multiple sclerosis (dated by TCRdb to the late 2010s). Concerning the study at large: In women with multiple sclerosis, the researchers looked at how the T cell repertoire shifted as pregnancy progressed.

The method was the immunoSEQ multiplex PCR assay. The source is immuneACCESS, and TCRdb retained only in-frame sequences with V and J called. Part of the clones is not carried over; for the studies checked, unresolved V genes explain less than half of this, and the remainder is unexplained. Present in this sample are over 80,000 clones, 90% to 95% of which were seen just once. Clones ranked in the top ten supply about 1.4% of the sample. Including the terminal cysteine and phenylalanine, the CDR3 comprises 13 residues. The only DNA kept is the CDR3, 39 bases in frame from the first base. The V end loses 8 bases and the J end loses 3 bases, and a stretch of 14 bases separates them. CDR1 is given as MDHEN and CDR2 as SYDVKM, both from the germline V gene. On this clone: The antigen it binds to is not known. Base qualities are not provided; no much larger clone lies one nucleotide away.

The specimen was peripheral blood, collected in the third trimester of pregnancy. The rearranged chain carries TRBV28 and TRBJ2-7; possibly the D gene is TRBD2, per 5 matching bases. The receptor comes from a female donor in good health, enrolled as a control in a pregnancy study. The bases read TGTGCCAGCGGGGTTCGACGGGACTACGAGCAGTACTTC. It specifies CASGVRRDYEQYF.